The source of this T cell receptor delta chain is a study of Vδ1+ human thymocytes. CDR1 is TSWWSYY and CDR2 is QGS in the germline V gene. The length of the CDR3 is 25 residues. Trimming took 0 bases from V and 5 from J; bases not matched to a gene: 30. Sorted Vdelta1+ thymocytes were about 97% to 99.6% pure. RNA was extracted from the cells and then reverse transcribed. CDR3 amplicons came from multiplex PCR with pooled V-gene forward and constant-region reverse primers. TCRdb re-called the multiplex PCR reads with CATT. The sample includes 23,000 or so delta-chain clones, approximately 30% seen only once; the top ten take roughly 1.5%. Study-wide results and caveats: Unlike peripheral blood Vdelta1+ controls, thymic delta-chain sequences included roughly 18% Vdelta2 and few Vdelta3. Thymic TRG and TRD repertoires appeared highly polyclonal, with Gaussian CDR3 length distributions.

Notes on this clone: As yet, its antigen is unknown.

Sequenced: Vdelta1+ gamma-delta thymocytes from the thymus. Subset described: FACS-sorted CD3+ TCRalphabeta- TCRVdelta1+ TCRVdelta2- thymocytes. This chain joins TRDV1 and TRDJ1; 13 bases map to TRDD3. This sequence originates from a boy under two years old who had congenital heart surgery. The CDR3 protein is CALGELTQQLFTGGYAGTKVDKLIF. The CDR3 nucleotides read TGTGCTCTTGGGGAACTTACCCAACAGCTTTTTACTGGGGGATACGCGGGGACCAAGGTAGATAAACTCATCTTT.